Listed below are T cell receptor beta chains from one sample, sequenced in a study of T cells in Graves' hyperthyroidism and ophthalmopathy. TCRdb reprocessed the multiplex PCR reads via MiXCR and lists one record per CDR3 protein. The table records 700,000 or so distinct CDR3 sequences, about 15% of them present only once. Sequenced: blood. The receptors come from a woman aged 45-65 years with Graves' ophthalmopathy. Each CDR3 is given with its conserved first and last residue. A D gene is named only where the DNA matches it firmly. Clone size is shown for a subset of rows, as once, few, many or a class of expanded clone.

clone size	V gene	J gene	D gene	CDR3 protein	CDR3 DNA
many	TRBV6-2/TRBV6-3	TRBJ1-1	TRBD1	CASSPQGRGPTEAFF	TGTGCCAGCAGCCCACAGGGAAGGGGGCCTACTGAAGCTTTCTTT
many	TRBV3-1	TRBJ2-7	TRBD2	CASSQAGGGYEQYF	TGTGCCAGCAGCCAAGCGGGAGGGGGATACGAGCAGTACTTC
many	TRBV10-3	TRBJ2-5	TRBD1	CAISSGQQETQYF	TGTGCCATCAGTTCGGGACAGCAAGAGACCCAGTACTTC
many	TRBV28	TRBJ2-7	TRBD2	CASSRPGLALEQYF	TGTGCCAGCAGCCGACCGGGACTAGCTTTAGAGCAGTACTTC
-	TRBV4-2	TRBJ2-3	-	CASSQELQADTQYF	TGTGCCAGCAGCCAAGAATTGCAGGCAGATACGCAGTATTTT
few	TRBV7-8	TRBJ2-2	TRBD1	CASDRANTGELFF	TGTGCCAGCGACAGGGCGAACACCGGGGAGCTGTTTTTT
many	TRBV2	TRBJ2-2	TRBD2	CATLRLAGGPNTGELFF	TGTGCCACCCTACGGCTAGCGGGAGGGCCTAACACCGGGGAGCTGTTTTTT
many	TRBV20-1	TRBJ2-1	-	CSARTRDPNEQFF	TGCAGTGCTAGAACCCGGGACCCCAATGAGCAGTTCTTC
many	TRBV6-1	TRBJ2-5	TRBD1	CASSTGTGVLETQYF	TGTGCCAGCAGTACCGGGACAGGGGTTTTGGAGACCCAGTACTTC
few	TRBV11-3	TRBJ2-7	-	CASSLDFKGKGAYEQYF	TGTGCCAGCAGCTTAGATTTTAAGGGAAAAGGTGCCTACGAGCAGTACTTC
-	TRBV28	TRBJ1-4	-	CASSPRGRQTEKLFF	TGTGCCAGCAGTCCGAGGGGACGCCAAACTGAAAAACTGTTTTTT
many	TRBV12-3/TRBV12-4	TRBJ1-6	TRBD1	CASSFLGGGSPLHF	TGTGCCAGCAGTTTTTTAGGGGGCGGTTCACCCCTCCACTTT
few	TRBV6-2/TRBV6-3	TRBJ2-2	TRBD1	CASSYGTGLDTGELFF	TGTGCCAGCAGTTACGGGACAGGGCTCGACACCGGGGAGCTGTTTTTT
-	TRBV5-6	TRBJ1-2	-	CASSLDVEGKGYTF	TGTGCCAGCAGCTTGGATGTGGAGGGGAAGGGCTACACCTTC
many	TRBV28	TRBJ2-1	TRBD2	CASSSPGLAGVYNEQFF	TGTGCCAGCAGTTCGCCGGGACTAGCGGGAGTTTACAATGAGCAGTTCTTC
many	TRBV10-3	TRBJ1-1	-	CAISEAWLGLETEAFF	TGTGCCATCAGTGAGGCTTGGCTGGGACTGGAGACTGAAGCTTTCTTT
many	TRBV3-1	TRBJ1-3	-	CASSQDLDGLSSGNTIYF	TGTGCCAGCAGCCAAGATCTGGACGGGTTGAGCTCTGGAAACACCATATATTTT
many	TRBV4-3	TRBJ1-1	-	CASSPDEGFRAFF	TGCGCCAGCAGCCCAGACGAGGGATTTAGGGCTTTCTTT
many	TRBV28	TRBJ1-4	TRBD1	CASSLVTGLEKLFF	TGTGCCAGCAGTTTGGTGACAGGGCTTGAAAAACTGTTTTTT
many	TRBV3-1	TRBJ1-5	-	CASSQPGHPQHF	TGTGCCAGCAGCCAACCCGGACACCCCCAGCATTTT
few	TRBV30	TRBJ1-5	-	CAWSVTTGNLNQPQHF	TGTGCCTGGAGCGTAACCACAGGGAATTTAAATCAGCCCCAGCATTTT
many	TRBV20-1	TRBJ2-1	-	CSANSGESSYNEQFF	TGCAGTGCTAATTCTGGCGAAAGCTCCTACAATGAGCAGTTCTTC
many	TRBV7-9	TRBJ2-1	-	CASSLTWESYNEQFF	TGTGCCAGCAGCTTAACGTGGGAATCCTACAATGAGCAGTTCTTC
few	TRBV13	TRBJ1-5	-	CASSRGESNQPQHF	TGTGCCAGCAGCAGAGGTGAGAGCAATCAGCCCCAGCATTTT
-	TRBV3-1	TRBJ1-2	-	CASSPGTTGRGYTF	TGTGCCAGCAGCCCAGGAACCACAGGACGGGGCTACACCTTC
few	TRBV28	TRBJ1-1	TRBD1	CASSFRGRVTEAFF	TGTGCCAGCAGTTTTAGGGGGCGGGTTACTGAAGCTTTCTTT
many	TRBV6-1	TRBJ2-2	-	CASTKGDTGELFF	TGTGCCAGCACGAAGGGAGACACCGGGGAGCTGTTTTTT
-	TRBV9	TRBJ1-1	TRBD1	CASSVVAGQGAFEAFF	TGTGCCAGCAGCGTAGTAGCCGGACAGGGGGCTTTTGAAGCTTTCTTT
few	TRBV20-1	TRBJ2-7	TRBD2	CSGTLAGNPYEQYF	TGCAGTGGAACGCTAGCGGGGAACCCATACGAGCAGTACTTC
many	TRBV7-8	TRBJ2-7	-	CASSSRARRQSYEQYF	TGTGCCAGCAGCTCGAGGGCGCGGAGACAAAGCTACGAGCAGTACTTC
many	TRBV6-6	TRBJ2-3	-	CASSYSVAPADTQYF	TGTGCCAGCAGTTACTCGGTAGCCCCCGCAGATACGCAGTATTTT
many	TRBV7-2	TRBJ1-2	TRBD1	CASSQRTGVGGYTF	TGTGCCAGCAGCCAGCGGACAGGGGTCGGTGGCTACACCTTC
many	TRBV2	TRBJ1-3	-	CASTRGAANTIYF	TGTGCCAGCACACGGGGGGCTGCTAACACCATATATTTT
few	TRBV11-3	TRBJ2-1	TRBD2	CASSPLRETGRDEQFF	TGTGCCAGCAGCCCCTTGCGGGAGACCGGTAGGGATGAGCAGTTCTTC
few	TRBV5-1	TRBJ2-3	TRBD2	CASSTSGLAVRTDTQYF	TGCGCCAGCAGTACCTCGGGACTAGCGGTCCGCACAGATACGCAGTATTTT
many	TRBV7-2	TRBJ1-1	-	CASRPKRENTEAFF	TGTGCCAGCAGACCGAAACGGGAGAACACTGAAGCTTTCTTT
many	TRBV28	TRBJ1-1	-	CASSSVPGHRMNTEAFF	TGTGCCAGCAGTAGCGTCCCGGGACACCGAATGAACACTGAAGCTTTCTTT
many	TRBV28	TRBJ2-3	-	CASSLELDMMDTQYF	TGTGCCAGCAGTTTGGAGCTAGATATGATGGATACGCAGTATTTT
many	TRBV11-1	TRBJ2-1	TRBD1	CASSFRQGGYNEQFF	TGTGCCAGCAGCTTCAGACAGGGGGGGTACAATGAGCAGTTCTTC
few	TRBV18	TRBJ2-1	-	CASSPLLDSMDEQFF	TGTGCCAGCTCACCGCTCCTTGACTCGATGGATGAGCAGTTCTTC
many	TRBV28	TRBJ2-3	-	CASGAANTDTQYF	TGTGCCAGCGGAGCGGCAAACACAGATACGCAGTATTTT
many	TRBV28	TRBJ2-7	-	CASSLPSPVVEQYF	TGTGCCAGCAGTTTGCCGTCCCCCGTTGTCGAGCAGTACTTC
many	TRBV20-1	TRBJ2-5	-	CSADLNGKETQYF	TGCAGTGCCGACCTGAATGGGAAAGAGACCCAGTACTTC
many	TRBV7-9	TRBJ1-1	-	CASNRNQNTEAFF	TGTGCCAGCAACAGGAACCAGAACACTGAAGCTTTCTTT
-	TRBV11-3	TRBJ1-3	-	CASSFGPGARNTIYF	TGTGCCAGCAGCTTTGGCCCAGGGGCTAGAAACACCATATATTTT